The sequence of this T cell receptor beta chain was determined in a study of blood T cell repertoires in COVID-19. Study-level background: The study drew acute and convalescent COVID-19 samples from the United States, Italy and Spain. The analysed material was cDNA or gDNA that came from T cells, B-cell-depleted T cells, or PBMCs.

Original handling: From reference gene primer amplification, estimates of nucleated cell counts were derived. Some clones are missing from TCRdb's copy, which holds only in-frame ones; the method was immunoSEQ multiplex PCR. The V and J calls and clone size come from that table; D and trimming were worked out from the DNA. The sample consists of about 190,000 clones, 85% to 90% of them appearing once. The CDR3 covers 16 residues. V lost 4 bases and J 2 bases, leaving 18 bases between the germline ends. In germline, CDR1 is SGHDN, CDR2 FVKESK. A few counts support this clone. V gene TRBV14 combines with J gene TRBJ2-7; TRBD2 might be the D (6 bases). This sequence originates from a woman in her twenties or thirties with active or convalescent COVID-19. Specimen: peripheral blood. The CDR3: CASSPGGTVLTYEQYF. CDR3 bases: TGTGCCAGCAGCCCAGGCGGGACGGTACTAACCTACGAGCAGTACTTC. Supplemented by reference TRBV14 and TRBJ2-7, the full variable domain reads EAGVTQFPSHSVIEKGQTVTLRCDPISGHDNLYWYRRVMGKEIKFLLHFVKESKQDESGMPNNRFLAERTGGTYSTLKVQPAELEDSGVYFCASSPGGTVLTYEQYFGPGTRLTVT.